This TCR beta chain was identified during a study of cytomegalovirus exposure and HLA in healthy donors. Overall study: HLA-typed donors were the source of approximately 86 million unique TCRs held in an early data release.

Findings of the study overall: About 180 TCR beta chains were listed as cytomegalovirus-associated.

A remark on this clone: Its matching antigen is unknown.

PCR was performed using 60 Vbeta and 13 Jbeta primers. The method was immunoSEQ multiplex PCR; TCRdb's version includes in-frame clones alone and lacks a portion of them. The sample gives about 150,000 clones, around 70% of which show up once; approximately 2.3% is in the top ten. The CDR3 loop spans 16 amino acids. Germline V gene data show CDR1 as SGHTA and CDR2 as FQGTGA. J lost 1 base, V lost 5 bases, and 9 bases had no gene match. Donors had nominal health at sampling but likely had unrecorded immune exposures. This TCR was recovered from a man aged 30 to 39 in good health and CMV-seronegative. V is TRBV7-3 and J is TRBJ2-5, with 8 bases identical to TRBD2. Input material: PBMCs. The CDR3 sequence: CASSLFGGTSQETQYF. Written as DNA, the CDR3 is TGTGCCAGCAGCCTATTTGGGGGGACTAGCCAAGAGACCCAGTACTTC.